The clone carrying this T cell receptor beta chain was counted at least ten times. Extraction of RNA preceded its reverse transcription into cDNA, which served as the sequencing template. Sequenced by immunoSEQ multiplex PCR; TCRdb stores in-frame clones only, minus some. The table includes roughly 200,000 clones, 40% to 45% detected once. This CDR3 is built from 13 residues. V was trimmed by 6 bases and J by 8 bases, leaving 17 bases between them. The germline V gene has CDR1 MNHEY and CDR2 SVGAGI. Stated treatment: oral pan-JAK inhibitor, 5-10 mg twice daily. The data are from a study of CD8+ T cells in alopecia areata.

This receptor was taken from a human donor with alopecia areata. This sequence joins TRBV6-5 and TRBJ2-7; D unresolved. The source was CD4+ T cells sorted from blood, collected at approximately week 37, from a patient treated with tofacitinib. The CDR3 nucleotides read TGTGCCAGCAGCCCCCCCGGCGCCAGTAAGCAGTACTTC. Its translation is CASSPPGASKQYF.